A selection of T cell receptor beta chains follows, all from one sample in a study of cytotoxic CD8 clonotypes in ibrutinib-treated CLL. Only in-frame clones appear in the TCRdb table, and some are missing; sequencing was by immunoSEQ multiplex PCR. The table shows over 95,000 clones, with about 50% occurring only once. The source was PBMCs, collected after 24 months of ibrutinib treatment. These receptor sequences come from a human donor with chronic lymphocytic leukemia. Both conserved end residues are part of each CDR3. Each record gives: clone size, J gene, D gene, V gene, CDR3 protein, CDR3 DNA. The D gene is left open where the match is weak. The size of a clone is reported for some rows only, either as once, few or many, or as a class for expanded clones.

>-|TRBJ1-2|-|TRBV2
CASTQVGGIYGYTF
TGTGCCAGCACCCAAGTGGGGGGGATCTATGGCTACACCTTC
>-|TRBJ2-1|-|TRBV5-1
CASSFGGLNEQFF
TGCGCCAGCAGCTTTGGGGGGCTCAATGAGCAGTTCTTC
>-|TRBJ2-6|-|TRBV21-1
CASMFGGANVLTF
TGTGCCAGCATGTTTGGCGGGGCCAACGTCCTGACTTTC
>few|TRBJ2-5|-|TRBV4-3
CASSQEYGGLGQETQYF
TGCGCCAGCAGCCAAGAATATGGGGGTCTCGGACAAGAGACCCAGTACTTC
>-|TRBJ2-7|TRBD1|TRBV18
CASSPGLDRPYEQYF
TGTGCCAGCTCACCAGGTCTGGACAGGCCTTACGAGCAGTACTTC
>-|TRBJ2-1|-|TRBV5-1
CASSLVQQNEQFF
TGCGCCAGCAGCCTGGTGCAGCAGAATGAGCAGTTCTTC
>-|TRBJ2-7|-|TRBV7-2
CASSLSSGSYEQYF
TGTGCCAGCAGCTTATCCTCAGGGTCCTACGAGCAGTACTTC
>-|TRBJ1-2|-|TRBV19
CASSRAREGWGYTF
TGTGCCAGTAGTAGGGCTCGGGAAGGCTGGGGCTACACCTTC
>-|TRBJ2-1|TRBD1|TRBV5-1
CASSGRTGEVEQFF
TGCGCCAGCAGCGGGAGGACAGGGGAAGTTGAGCAGTTCTTC
>-|TRBJ1-6|-|TRBV19
CASSIVKGSSSYNSPLHF
TGTGCCAGTAGTATAGTGAAGGGGTCGAGCTCCTATAATTCACCCCTCCACTTT
>once|TRBJ1-5|TRBD1|TRBV2
CASSRDRGHQPQHF
TGTGCCAGCAGTAGGGACAGGGGTCATCAGCCCCAGCATTTT
>few|TRBJ2-7|-|TRBV18
CVSSLDTRSYEQYF
TGTGTCAGCTCGCTGGACACCCGCTCCTACGAGCAGTACTTC
>few|TRBJ1-3|-|TRBV5-6
CASSLLGLTGIGNTIYF
TGTGCCAGCAGCTTGTTGGGCCTCACAGGGATTGGAAACACCATATATTTT
>-|TRBJ1-5|-|TRBV5-1
CASSSRGGLGLRGQPQHF
TGCGCCAGCAGCTCTAGGGGGGGACTAGGACTGAGGGGTCAGCCCCAGCATTTT